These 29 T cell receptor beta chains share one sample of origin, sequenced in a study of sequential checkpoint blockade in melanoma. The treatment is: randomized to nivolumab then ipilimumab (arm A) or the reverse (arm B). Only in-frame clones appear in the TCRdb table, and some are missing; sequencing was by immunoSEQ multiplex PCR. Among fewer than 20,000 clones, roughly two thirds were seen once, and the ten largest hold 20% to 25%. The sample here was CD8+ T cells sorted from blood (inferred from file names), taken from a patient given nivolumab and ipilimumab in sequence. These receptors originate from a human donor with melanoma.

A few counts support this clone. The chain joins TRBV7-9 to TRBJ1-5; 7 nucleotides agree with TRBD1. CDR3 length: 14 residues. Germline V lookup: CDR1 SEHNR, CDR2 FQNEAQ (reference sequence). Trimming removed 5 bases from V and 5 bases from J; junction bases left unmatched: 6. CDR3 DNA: TGTGCCAGCAGCCGACTCAGGGGGGATCAGCCCCAGCATTTT. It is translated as CASSRLRGDQPQHF.

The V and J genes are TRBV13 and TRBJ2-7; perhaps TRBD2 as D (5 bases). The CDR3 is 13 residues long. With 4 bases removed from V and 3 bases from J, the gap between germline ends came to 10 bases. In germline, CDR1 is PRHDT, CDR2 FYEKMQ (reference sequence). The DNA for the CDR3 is TGTGCCAGCAGCTCTAGCCTGAACTACGAGCAGTACTTC. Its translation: CASSSSLNYEQYF.

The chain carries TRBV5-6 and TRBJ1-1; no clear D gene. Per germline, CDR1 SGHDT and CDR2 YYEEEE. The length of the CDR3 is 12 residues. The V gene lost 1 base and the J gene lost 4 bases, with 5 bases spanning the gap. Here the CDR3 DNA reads TGTGCCAGCAGCTTGTCCGGCACTGAAGCTTTCTTT. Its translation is CASSLSGTEAFF.

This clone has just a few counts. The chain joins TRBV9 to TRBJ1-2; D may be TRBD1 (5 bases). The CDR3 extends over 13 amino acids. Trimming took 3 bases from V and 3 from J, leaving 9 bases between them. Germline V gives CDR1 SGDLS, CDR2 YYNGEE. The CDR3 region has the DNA TGTGCCAGCAGCGGGGGGGGGTACTATGGCTACACCTTC. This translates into CASSGGGYYGYTF. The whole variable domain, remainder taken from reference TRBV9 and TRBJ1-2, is DSGVTQTPKHLITATGQRVTLRCSPRSGDLSVYWYQQSLDQGLQFLIQYYNGEERAKGNILERFSAQQFPDLHSELNLSSLELGDSALYFCASSGGGYYGYTFGSGTRLTVV.

CDR3 bases: TGTGCCATCAGTGAGTCGGGCGGGGGCCAAAGCTCCTACGAGCAGTACTTC. It is translated as CAISESGGGQSSYEQYF. This chain joins TRBV10-3 and TRBJ2-7; D is perhaps TRBD2 (7 bases). The CDR3 length is 17 residues. The germline V gene encodes CDR1 ENHRY and CDR2 SYGVKD. Trimming took 0 bases from V and 0 from J, leaving 15 bases between them.

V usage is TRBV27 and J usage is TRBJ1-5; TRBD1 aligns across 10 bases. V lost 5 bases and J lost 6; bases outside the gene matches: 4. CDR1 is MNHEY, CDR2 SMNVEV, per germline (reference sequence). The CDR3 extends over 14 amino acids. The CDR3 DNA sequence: TGTGCCAGCAGTCTAGGGACAGGGGCTCAGCCCCAGCATTTT. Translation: CASSLGTGAQPQHF.

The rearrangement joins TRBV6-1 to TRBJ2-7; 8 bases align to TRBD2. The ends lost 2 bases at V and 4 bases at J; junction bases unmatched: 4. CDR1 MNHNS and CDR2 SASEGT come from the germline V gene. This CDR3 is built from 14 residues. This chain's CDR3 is CASSEFRGGYEQYF. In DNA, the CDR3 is TGTGCCAGCAGTGAATTTCGGGGGGGGTACGAGCAGTACTTC.

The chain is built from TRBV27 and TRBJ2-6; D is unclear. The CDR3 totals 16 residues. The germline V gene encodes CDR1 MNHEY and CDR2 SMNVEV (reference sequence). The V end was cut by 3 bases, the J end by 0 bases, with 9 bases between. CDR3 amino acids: CASSFLTASGANVLTF. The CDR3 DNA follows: TGTGCCAGCAGTTTCCTTACAGCCTCTGGGGCCAACGTCCTGACTTTC.

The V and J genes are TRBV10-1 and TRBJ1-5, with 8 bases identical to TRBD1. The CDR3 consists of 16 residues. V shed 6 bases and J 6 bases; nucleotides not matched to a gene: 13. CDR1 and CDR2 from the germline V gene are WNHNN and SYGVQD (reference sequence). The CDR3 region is CASSRLRTGIVQPQHF. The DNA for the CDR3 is TGCGCCAGCAGCCGACTAAGGACAGGGATTGTTCAGCCCCAGCATTTT.

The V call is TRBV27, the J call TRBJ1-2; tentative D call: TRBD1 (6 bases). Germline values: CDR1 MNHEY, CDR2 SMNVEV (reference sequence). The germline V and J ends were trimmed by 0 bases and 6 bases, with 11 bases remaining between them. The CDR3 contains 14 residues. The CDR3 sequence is CASSLSPGGHGYTF. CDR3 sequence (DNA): TGTGCCAGCAGTTTATCACCCGGGGGGCATGGCTACACCTTC.

CDR3 sequence reads: CASSSTGANQPQHF. The CDR3 region has the DNA TGTGCCAGCAGCTCGACAGGGGCCAATCAGCCCCAGCATTTT. The chain recombines TRBV7-8 with TRBJ1-5; 8 bases are shared with TRBD1. The CDR3 covers 14 residues. Unmatched junction bases numbered 2, after V lost 4 bases and J lost 3 bases. CDR1 and CDR2 from the germline V gene are SGHVS and FQNEAQ.

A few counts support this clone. CDR3 protein: CASSQPGQGNQPQHF. In DNA, the CDR3 is TGCGCCAGCAGTCAGCCTGGACAGGGGAATCAGCCCCAGCATTTT. The rearrangement joins TRBV23-1 to TRBJ1-5, with TRBD1 matching over 9 bases. TRBV23-1 is labeled an ORF, and its function is uncertain. The V segment lost 3 bases and the J segment 4 bases; nucleotides outside the gene matches: 4. CDR3 length: 15 amino acids.

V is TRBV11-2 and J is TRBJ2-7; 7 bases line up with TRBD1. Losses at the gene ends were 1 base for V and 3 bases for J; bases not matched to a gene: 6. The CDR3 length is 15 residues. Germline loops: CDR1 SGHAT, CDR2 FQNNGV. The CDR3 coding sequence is TGTGCCAGCAGCTTAGGGGACAGAACTTACTACGAGCAGTACTTC. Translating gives CASSLGDRTYYEQYF.

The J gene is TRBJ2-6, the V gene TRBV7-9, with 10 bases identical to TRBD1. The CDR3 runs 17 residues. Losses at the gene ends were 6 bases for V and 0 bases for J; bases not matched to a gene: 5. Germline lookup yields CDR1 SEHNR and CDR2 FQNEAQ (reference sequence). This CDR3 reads CASRAGTGVSGANVLTF. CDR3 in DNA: TGTGCCAGCAGGGCCGGGACAGGGGTCTCTGGGGCCAACGTCCTGACTTTC.

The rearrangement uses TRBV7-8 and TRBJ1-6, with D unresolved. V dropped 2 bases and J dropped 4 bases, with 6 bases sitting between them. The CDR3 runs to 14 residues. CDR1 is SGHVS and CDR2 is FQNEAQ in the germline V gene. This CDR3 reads CASSLNQYNSPLHF. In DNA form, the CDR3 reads TGTGCCAGCAGCTTAAACCAGTATAATTCACCCCTCCACTTT.

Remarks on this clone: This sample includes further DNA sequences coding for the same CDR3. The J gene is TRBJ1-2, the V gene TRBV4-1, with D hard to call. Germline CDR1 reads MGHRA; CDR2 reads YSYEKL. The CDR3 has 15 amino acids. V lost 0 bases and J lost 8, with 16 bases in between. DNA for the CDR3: TGCGCCAGCAGCCAAGATCCGTACAGCTCCTGGGGCTACACCTTC. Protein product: CASSQDPYSSWGYTF.

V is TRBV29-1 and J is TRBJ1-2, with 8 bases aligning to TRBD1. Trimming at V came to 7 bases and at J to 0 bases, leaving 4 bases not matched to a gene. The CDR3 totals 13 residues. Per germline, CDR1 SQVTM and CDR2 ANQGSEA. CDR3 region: CSAGQGPNYGYTF. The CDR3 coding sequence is TGCAGCGCCGGACAGGGACCTAACTATGGCTACACCTTC.

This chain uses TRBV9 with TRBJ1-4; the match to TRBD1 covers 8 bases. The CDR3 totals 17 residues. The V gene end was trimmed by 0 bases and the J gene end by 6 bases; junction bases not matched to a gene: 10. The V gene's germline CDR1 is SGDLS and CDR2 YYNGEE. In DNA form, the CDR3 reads TGTGCCAGCAGCGTAGAGACGGGACAGGCGGGGGATGAAAAACTGTTTTTT. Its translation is CASSVETGQAGDEKLFF.

The CDR3 loop reads CASGGIDNEQFF. The DNA of the CDR3 is TGTGCCAGCGGAGGCATCGACAATGAGCAGTTCTTC. The chain carries TRBV27 and TRBJ2-1; possible D gene TRBD2, 5 bases. Germline V gene lookup returns CDR1 MNHEY and CDR2 SMNVEV (reference sequence). The CDR3 covers 12 residues. Trimming took off 8 bases at V and 5 bases at J, with 10 bases between the two ends.

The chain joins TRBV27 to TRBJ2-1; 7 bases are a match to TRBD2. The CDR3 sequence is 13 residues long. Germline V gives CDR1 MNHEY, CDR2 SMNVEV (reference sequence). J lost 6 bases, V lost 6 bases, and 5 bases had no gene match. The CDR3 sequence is CASSSPSGNEQFF. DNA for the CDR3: TGTGCCAGCAGCTCCCCTAGCGGCAATGAGCAGTTCTTC.

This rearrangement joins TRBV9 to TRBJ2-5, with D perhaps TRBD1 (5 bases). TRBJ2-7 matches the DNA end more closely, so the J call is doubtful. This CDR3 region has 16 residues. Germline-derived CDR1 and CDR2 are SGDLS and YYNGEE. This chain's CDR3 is CASSPSRKQAAYEQYF. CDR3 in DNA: TGTGCCAGCAGCCCCAGCCGAAAACAGGCTGCCTACGAGCAGTACTTC.

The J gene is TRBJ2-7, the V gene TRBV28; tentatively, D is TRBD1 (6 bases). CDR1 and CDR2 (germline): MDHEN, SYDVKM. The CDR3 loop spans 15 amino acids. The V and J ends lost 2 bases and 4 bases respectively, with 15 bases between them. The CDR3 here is CASSLGGNGQYEQYF. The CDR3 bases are TGTGCCAGCAGTTTAGGGGGCAACGGCCAGTACGAGCAGTACTTC.

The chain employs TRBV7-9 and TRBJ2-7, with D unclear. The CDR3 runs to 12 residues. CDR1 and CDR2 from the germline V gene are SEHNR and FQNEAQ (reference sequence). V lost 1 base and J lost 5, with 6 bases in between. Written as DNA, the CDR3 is TGTGCCAGCAGCTTAGTGGGCCACGAGCAGTACTTC. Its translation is CASSLVGHEQYF. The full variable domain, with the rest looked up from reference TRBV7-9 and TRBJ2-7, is DTGVSQNPRHKITKRGQNVTFRCDPISEHNRLYWYRQTLGQGPEFLTYFQNEAQLEKSRLLSDRFSAERPKGSFSTLEIQRTEQGDSAMYLCASSLVGHEQYFGPGTRLTVT.

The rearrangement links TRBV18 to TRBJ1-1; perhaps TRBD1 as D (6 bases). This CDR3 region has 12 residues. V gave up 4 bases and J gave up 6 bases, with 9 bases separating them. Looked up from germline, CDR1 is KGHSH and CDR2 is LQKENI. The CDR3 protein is CASSRQGPEAFF. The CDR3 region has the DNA TGTGCCAGCTCACGTCAGGGGCCTGAAGCTTTCTTT.

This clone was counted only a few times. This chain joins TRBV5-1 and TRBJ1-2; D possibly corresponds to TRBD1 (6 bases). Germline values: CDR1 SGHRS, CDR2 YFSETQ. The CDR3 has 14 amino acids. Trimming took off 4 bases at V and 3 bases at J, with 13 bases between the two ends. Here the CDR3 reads CASSPAGTYYGYTF. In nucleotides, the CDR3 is TGCGCCAGCAGCCCGGCCGGGACATACTATGGCTACACCTTC. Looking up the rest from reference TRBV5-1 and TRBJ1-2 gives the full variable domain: KAGVTQTPRYLIKTRGQQVTLSCSPISGHRSVSWYQQTPGQGLQFLFEYFSETQRNKGNFPGRFSGRQFSNSRSEMNVSTLELGDSALYLCASSPAGTYYGYTFGSGTRLTVV.

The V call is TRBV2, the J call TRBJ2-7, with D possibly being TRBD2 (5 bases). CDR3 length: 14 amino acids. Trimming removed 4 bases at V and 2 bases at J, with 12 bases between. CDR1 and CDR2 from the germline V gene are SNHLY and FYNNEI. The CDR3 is CASSVPGNTYEQYF. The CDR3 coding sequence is TGTGCCAGCAGTGTCCCGGGAAATACCTACGAGCAGTACTTC.

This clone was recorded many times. The CDR3 DNA reads TGTGCCAGCAGCTTGAGGACTCCCCGCTCCTACGAGCAGTACTTC. This codes for CASSLRTPRSYEQYF. The chain recombines TRBV7-2 with TRBJ2-7, with D possibly TRBD2 on 5 matching bases. The CDR3 extends over 15 amino acids. Trimming pared 3 bases from V and 0 bases from J, leaving 12 bases between. Germline loops: CDR1 SGHTA, CDR2 FQGNSA.

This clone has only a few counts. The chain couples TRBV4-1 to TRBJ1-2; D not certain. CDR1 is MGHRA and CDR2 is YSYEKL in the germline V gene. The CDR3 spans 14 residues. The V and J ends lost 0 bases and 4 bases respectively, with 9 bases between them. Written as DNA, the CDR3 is TGCGCCAGCAGCCAAGAGATAAGAGGCTATGGCTACACCTTC. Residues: CASSQEIRGYGYTF.

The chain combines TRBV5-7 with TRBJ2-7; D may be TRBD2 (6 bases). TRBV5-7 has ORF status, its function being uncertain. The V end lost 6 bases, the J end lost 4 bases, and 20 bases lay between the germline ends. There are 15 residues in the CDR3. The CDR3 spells CASTLEGREKYEQYF. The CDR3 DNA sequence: TGTGCCAGCACCCTGGAGGGACGGGAAAAGTACGAGCAGTACTTC.